The 6 T cell receptor beta chains below all came from one sample that was sequenced in a study of blood T cell repertoires in COVID-19. TCRdb keeps only in-frame clones here, not all; method: immunoSEQ multiplex PCR. Of 200,000 or so clones listed, around 77% are singletons. Material for sequencing was peripheral blood. The source of these receptors is a man aged 55 to 70 with active or convalescent COVID-19.

V and J are TRBV9 and TRBJ1-1; D unresolved. From germline, CDR1 is SGDLS and CDR2 YYNGEE. This CDR3 is 12 amino acids long. The V end lost 3 bases, the J end lost 4 bases, and 7 bases lay between the germline ends. CDR3 nucleotide sequence: TGTGCCAGCAGCGCGGGAGGCACTGAAGCTTTCTTT. Its protein is CASSAGGTEAFF.

The gene calls are TRBV29-1 and TRBJ2-1; 10 bases align to TRBD2. Trimming took 6 bases from V and 7 from J; bases not matched to a gene: 9. Germline CDR1 SQVTM, CDR2 ANQGSEA. The CDR3 is 14 residues long. The CDR3 DNA sequence: TGCAGCGTCACCACCGGGACTAGCGAGAATGAGCAGTTCTTC. Protein: CSVTTGTSENEQFF.

The chain joins TRBV10-3 to TRBJ2-3, with TRBD2 identical over 12 bases. The V gene's germline CDR1 is ENHRY and CDR2 SYGVKD. The length of the CDR3 is 17 residues. V gave up 0 bases and J gave up 2 bases; unmatched junction bases: 3. Here the CDR3 DNA reads TGTGCCATCAGTGAGTCGACTAGCGGGAGTCTCACAGATACGCAGTATTTT. It translates to CAISESTSGSLTDTQYF.

The chain joins TRBV19 to TRBJ1-1; D is unresolved. Trimming took off 4 bases at V and 3 bases at J, with 15 bases between the two ends. The CDR3 covers 15 residues. Per the germline V gene, CDR1 is LNHDA and CDR2 is SQIVND (reference sequence). The CDR3 nucleotides are TGTGCCAGTAGTAAGACCCCTGGGAGGGACACTGAAGCTTTCTTT. As protein: CASSKTPGRDTEAFF.

The CDR3 sequence is CASSLPGGSSGELFF. The CDR3 nucleotides are TGTGCCAGCAGTCTGCCAGGGGGTAGTAGCGGGGAGCTGTTTTTT. V and J are TRBV28 and TRBJ2-2; 7 bases align to TRBD1. J was trimmed by 7 bases and V by 5 bases; bases with no gene match: 10. The V gene's germline CDR1 is MDHEN and CDR2 SYDVKM. CDR3 length equals 15 residues.

V usage is TRBV6-6 and J usage is TRBJ2-7, with unresolved D. The CDR3 is 15 residues long. The germline V and J ends were trimmed by 7 bases and 3 bases, with 19 bases remaining between them. Germline lookup yields CDR1 MNHNY and CDR2 SVGAGI (reference sequence). The CDR3 protein is CASNLVLGGVYEQYF. CDR3 sequence (DNA): TGTGCCAGCAACCTCGTCCTAGGCGGAGTCTACGAGCAGTACTTC.